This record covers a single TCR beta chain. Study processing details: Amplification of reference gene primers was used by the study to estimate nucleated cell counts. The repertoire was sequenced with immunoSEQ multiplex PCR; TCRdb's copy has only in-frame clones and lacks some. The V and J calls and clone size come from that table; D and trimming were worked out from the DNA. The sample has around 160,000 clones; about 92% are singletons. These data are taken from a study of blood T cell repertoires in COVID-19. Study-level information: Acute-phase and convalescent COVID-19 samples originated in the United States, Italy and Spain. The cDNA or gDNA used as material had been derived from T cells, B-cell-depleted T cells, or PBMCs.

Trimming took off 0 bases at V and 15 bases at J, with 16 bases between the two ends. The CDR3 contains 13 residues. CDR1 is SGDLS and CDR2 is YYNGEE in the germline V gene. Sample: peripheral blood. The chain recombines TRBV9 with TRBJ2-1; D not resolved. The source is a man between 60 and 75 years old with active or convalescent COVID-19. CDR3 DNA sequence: TGTGCCAGCAGCGTAGAGTCACGTCTACGCTTGTTCTTC. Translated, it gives CASSVESRLRLFF.